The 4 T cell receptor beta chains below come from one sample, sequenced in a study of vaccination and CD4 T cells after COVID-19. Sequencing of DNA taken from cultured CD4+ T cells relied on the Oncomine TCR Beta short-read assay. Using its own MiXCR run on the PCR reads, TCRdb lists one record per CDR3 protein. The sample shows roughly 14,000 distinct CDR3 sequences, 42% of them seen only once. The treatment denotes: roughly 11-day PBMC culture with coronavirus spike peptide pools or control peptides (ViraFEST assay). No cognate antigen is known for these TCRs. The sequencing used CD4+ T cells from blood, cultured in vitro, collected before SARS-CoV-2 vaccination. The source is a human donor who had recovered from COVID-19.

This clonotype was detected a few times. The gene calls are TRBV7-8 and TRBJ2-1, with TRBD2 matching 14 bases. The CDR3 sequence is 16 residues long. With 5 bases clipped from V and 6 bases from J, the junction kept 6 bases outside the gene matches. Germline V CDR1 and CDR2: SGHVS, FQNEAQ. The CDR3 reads CASSRTGTSGSNEQFF. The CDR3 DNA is TGTGCCAGCAGCCGCACCGGGACTAGCGGGAGCAATGAGCAGTTCTTC.

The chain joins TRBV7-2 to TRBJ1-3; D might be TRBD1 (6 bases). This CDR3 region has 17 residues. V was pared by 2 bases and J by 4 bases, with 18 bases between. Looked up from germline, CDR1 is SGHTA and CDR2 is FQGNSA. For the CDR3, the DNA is TGTGCCAGCAGCTTACATGTTGGGGGGCAGGGAGGAAACACCATATATTTT. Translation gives CASSLHVGGQGGNTIYF.

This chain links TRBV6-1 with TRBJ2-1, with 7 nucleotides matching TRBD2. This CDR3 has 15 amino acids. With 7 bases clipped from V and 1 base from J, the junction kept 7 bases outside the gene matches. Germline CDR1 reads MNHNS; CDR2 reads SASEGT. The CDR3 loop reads CASIPTGGSYNEQFF. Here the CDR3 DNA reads TGTGCCAGCATCCCCACGGGAGGATCCTACAATGAGCAGTTCTTC.

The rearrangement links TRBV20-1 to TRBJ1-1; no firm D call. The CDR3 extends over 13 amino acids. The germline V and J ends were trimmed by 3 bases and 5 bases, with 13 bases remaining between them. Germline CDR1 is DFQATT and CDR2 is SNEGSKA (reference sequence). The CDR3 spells CSARGPDRTEAFF. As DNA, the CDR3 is TGCAGTGCTAGGGGCCCCGATCGAACTGAAGCTTTCTTT.